This TCR beta chain is drawn from a study of T-cell reconstitution after alpha-beta-depleted transplantation in children. The CDR3 runs to 15 residues. With V trimmed by 3 bases and J by 3 bases, 5 bases remained unmatched. Germline values: CDR1 SGHAT, CDR2 FQDESV (reference sequence). This clonotype came up many times. Its specificity is unknown. Preparation of the TCRbeta library involved a method that used unique molecular identifiers. MiXCR was run by TCRdb on the PCR reads, yielding one entry per CDR3 protein. The sample contains 210,000 or so distinct CDR3 sequences, about a tenth of which appear only once. Study findings and constraints: Newly produced T cells mostly accounted for T-cell counts and diversity one year post-transplant. About two months after transplant, alpha-beta T cells reportedly came from several hundred expanded graft clones.

V and J are TRBV11-1 and TRBJ2-3; 8 nucleotides agree with TRBD2. The TCR comes from a child under two years old with acute myeloid leukemia, due to receive a stem cell transplant. The sequencing here drew on PBMCs, taken before TCRalphabeta/CD19-depleted stem cell transplant. The CDR3 protein is CASSFPSGRTDTQYF. CDR3 nucleotides: TGTGCCAGCAGCTTCCCGAGCGGGAGAACAGATACGCAGTATTTT. Full variable domain (outside the CDR3, taken from reference TRBV11-1 and TRBJ2-3): EAEVAQSPRYKITEKSQAVAFWCDPISGHATLYWYRQILGQGPELLVQFQDESVVDDSQLPKDRFSAERLKGVDSTLKIQPAELGDSAMYLCASSFPSGRTDTQYFGPGTRLTVL.